This T cell receptor (beta chain) was identified in a study of T cells expressing NK-cell markers. TCRdb reprocessed the 5' RACE reads and keeps a single row for each CDR3 protein, giving no DNA. The sample holds 550,000 to 600,000 distinct CDR3 sequences. The V gene's germline CDR1 is MGHDK and CDR2 SYGVNS. The CDR3 totals 15 residues. V gene TRBV25-1 combines with J gene TRBJ2-2; there is no DNA to check the TCRdb D call of TRBD2. Sequenced material: blood T cells: a sorted CD56 or NKG2C T cell subset, CD4+ or CD8+ T cells, or bulk PBMC T cells (not recorded which). This sequence was found in a man younger than 30 in good health. CDR3: CASSALTSGTGELFF.